This T cell receptor (beta chain) derives from a study of neurological immune-mediated disorders (dated 2019 in TCRdb). With respect to the entire study: Using UMI-based sequencing, the study compared peripheral blood TCR-beta repertoires from patients with HTLV-I-associated myelopathy (HAM/TSP), patients with multiple sclerosis, and healthy controls. Longitudinal samples, technical triplicates and paired sorted CD4+ and CD8+ T-cell subsets, alongside PBMC samples, were included among the approximately 110 TCR-beta libraries. The cohort comprised roughly 69 subjects: some 14 HAM/TSP patients, around 34 multiple sclerosis patients and 20 or so healthy controls.

As encoded in the germline V gene, CDR1 is SGHRS while CDR2 is YFSETQ. V and J are truncated by 3 bases and 0 bases respectively, leaving an intervening sequence of 10 bases. Its CDR3 holds 15 amino acids, cysteine through phenylalanine. Only the CDR3 DNA stays, 45 bases, in frame from base 1. cDNA was synthesized by template-switch 5'RACE using a primer with a 10-nucleotide random unique molecular identifier that tagged each TCR transcript. Every sequencing run covered 15-18 subjects and yielded more than 170 million TCR-beta sequences. Total RNA was extracted with the RNeasy kit. TCR-beta VDJ regions were amplified with primers for the TCR constant region and the 5'RACE anchor, using the KAPA Real-time Library Amplification kit. A first PCR added sample indexes and Illumina adaptors, after which a second PCR increased the library yield. After purification with Ampure beads, the TCR product of roughly 650 bp was size-selected on a 2% E-gel SizeSelection system. Library quality was checked on a Bioanalyzer, concentration was measured with Qubit, and libraries were quantified with the Kapa Library Quantification kit before pooling. An Illumina HiSeq 2500 sequenced the libraries paired-end 2 x 150 bp. To increase sequence diversity, about 25-31% phiX was spiked into each library pool. As for how the authors treated the data: The quality-filtered reads were processed with the UMI-based MiGEC pipeline, whose error correction step removed more than 80% of the raw TCR sequences. VDJ genes were aligned to IMGT germline references, and clonotypes were defined by unique CDR3 amino acid sequence plus V-J genes. Clonal expansion, Shannon diversity, and CDR3 relatedness (CalcPairwiseDistances, ClusterSamples) were evaluated with VDJtools, and phylogenetic trees were built with CLCbio workbench. A clone was classed as expanded if it had 8 or more unique UMIs, a cutoff based on coefficient-of-variation modelling across technical triplicates. TCRdb reworked the public reads: Q25 trimming with fastp, MiXCR clone assembly, productive beta chains retained. Entries are consolidated by CDR3 protein sequence, retaining the most common genes and DNA. TCRdb, not the authors, supplied the V and J calls. The sample contains 15,000 to 20,000 distinct CDR3 sequences, 14% to 15% of them found a single time. The ten largest clonotypes hold roughly 13% of the sample.

For the unsorted PBMC libraries, 2 million PBMCs were stored in RNAlater at -80 degrees C until RNA extraction and were used to generate the libraries. Peripheral blood was subjected to Ficoll-Hypaque density gradient centrifugation to isolate PBMCs, which were then cryopreserved in liquid nitrogen. The investigation overall reported the following: No identical CDR3 amino acid sequences were shared among expanded clones across subjects, suggesting private TCR-beta repertoires in all groups. TCR clonal expansion was highest in HAM/TSP patients and lowest in MS patients, with MS patients falling below even healthy controls.

About this clonotype: What antigen it recognizes has not been identified. A clone one base away is much larger, so this may be a read error.

The rearranged chain carries TRBV5-1 and TRBJ1-3; the D gene is unclear. The source of this sequence is a man in his 60s with HTLV-1-associated myelopathy (HAM/TSP). Material: PBMCs. The CDR3 sequence is CASSSNPYSGNTIYF. The nucleotide sequence reads as follows: TGCGCCAGCAGCTCGAACCCTTACTCTGGAAACACCATATATTTT.